Given below is one T cell receptor beta chain in context. Patients were aged 18 to 65, had disease duration under 2 months, and had newly diagnosed hyperthyroidism. Investigators excluded patients with uncontrolled infection, other autoimmune disease, pregnancy or lactation. This record comes from a study of T cells in Graves' hyperthyroidism and ophthalmopathy. RNA transcripts served as the template for amplifying TCR beta CDR3 regions. A first-round RT-PCR of the TCR CDR3 used the HTBI primer set. TCRdb re-called the multiplex PCR reads with MiXCR, one entry per CDR3 protein. This sample has about 360,000 distinct CDR3 sequences, with approximately 13% found just once. The CDR3 contains 17 residues. With 4 bases removed from V and 7 bases from J, the gap between germline ends came to 23 bases. The germline CDR1 and CDR2 sequences are SGDLS and YYNGEE.

This chain uses TRBV9 with TRBJ2-2, with D perhaps matching TRBD1 or TRBD2 (5 bases each). Sequenced input: blood. The source is a woman between 18 and 29 years old with Graves' hyperthyroidism. CDR3 sequence: CASSSPTGTPFGGELFF. CDR3 bases: TGTGCCAGCAGCTCTCCCACCGGGACCCCATTTGGCGGGGAGCTGTTTTTT.